This T cell receptor beta chain was retrieved from a study of PD-1 blockade in classical Hodgkin lymphoma. Study-level findings and limits: Sources of repertoire differences remain undefined, possibly disease activity or prior therapy. Newly diagnosed patients were reported to exhibit reduced baseline TCR diversity relative to healthy donors.

The assay was immunoSEQ multiplex PCR, and TCRdb's table has in-frame clones only and misses some. The sample holds 20,000 to 25,000 clones, nearly 95% seen once. In the case of this clone: Its antigen remains unidentified.

Time point in this sample: newly diagnosed, previously untreated cHL patient sample. It was PBMCs in newly diagnosed, untreated classical Hodgkin lymphoma that served as comparison. Germline CDR1 and CDR2: SNHLY and FYNNEI. The CDR3 sequence is 13 residues long. Trimming cost V 2 bases and J 4 bases, with 8 bases left between them. The chain links TRBV2 to TRBJ1-2; D uncertain. The material sequenced was peripheral blood mononuclear cells (PBMCs). This receptor was obtained from a human donor with classical Hodgkin lymphoma. CDR3 loop: CASSETEGYGYTF. CDR3 nucleotide sequence: TGTGCCAGCAGTGAAACCGAGGGCTATGGCTACACCTTC.